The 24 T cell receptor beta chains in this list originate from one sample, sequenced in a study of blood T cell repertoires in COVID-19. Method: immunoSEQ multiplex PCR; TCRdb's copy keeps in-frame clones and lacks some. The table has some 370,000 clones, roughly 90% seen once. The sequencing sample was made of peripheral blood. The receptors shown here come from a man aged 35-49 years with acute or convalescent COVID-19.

The CDR3 region has the DNA TGTGCCAGCTCACAGCCGACAGACACTGAAGCTTTCTTT. It specifies CASSQPTDTEAFF. This chain connects TRBV18 to TRBJ1-1, with a tentative D call TRBD1 (5 bases). The length of the CDR3 is 13 residues. V dropped 4 bases and J dropped 3 bases, with 9 bases sitting between them. Germline lookup yields CDR1 KGHSH and CDR2 LQKENI.

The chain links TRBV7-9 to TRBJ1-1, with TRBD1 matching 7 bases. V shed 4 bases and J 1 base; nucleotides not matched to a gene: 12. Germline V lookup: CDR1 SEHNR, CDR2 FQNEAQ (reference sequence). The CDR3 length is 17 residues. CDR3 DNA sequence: TGTGCCAGCAGCTCCAGAGCTGCCGGGACAGCGAACACTGAAGCTTTCTTT. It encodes CASSSRAAGTANTEAFF.

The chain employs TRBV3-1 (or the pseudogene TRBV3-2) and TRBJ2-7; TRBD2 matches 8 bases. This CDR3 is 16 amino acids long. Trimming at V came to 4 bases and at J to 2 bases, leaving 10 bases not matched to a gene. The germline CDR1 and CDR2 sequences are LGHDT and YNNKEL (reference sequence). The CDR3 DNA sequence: TGTGCCAGCAGCCTCGCCATTAGCGGGACGACCTACGAGCAGTACTTC. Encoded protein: CASSLAISGTTYEQYF.

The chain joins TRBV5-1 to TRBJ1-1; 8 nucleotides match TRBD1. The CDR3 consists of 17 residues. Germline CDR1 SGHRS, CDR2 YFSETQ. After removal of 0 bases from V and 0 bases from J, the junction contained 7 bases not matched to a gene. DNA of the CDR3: TGCGCCAGCAGCTTGGAGGCAGGGGGCGTTGTGAACACTGAAGCTTTCTTT. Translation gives CASSLEAGGVVNTEAFF.

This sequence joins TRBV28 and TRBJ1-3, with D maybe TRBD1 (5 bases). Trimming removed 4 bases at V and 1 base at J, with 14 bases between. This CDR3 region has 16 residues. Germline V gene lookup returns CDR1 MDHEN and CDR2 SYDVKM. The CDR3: CASSSPTGTSGNTIYF. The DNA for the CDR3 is TGTGCCAGCAGTTCACCCACAGGAACTTCTGGAAACACCATATATTTT.

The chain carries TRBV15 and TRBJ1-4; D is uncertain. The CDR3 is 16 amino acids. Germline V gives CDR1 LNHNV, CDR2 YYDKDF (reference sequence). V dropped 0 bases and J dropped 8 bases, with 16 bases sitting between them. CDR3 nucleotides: TGTGCCACCAGCAGAGATCAGGTGGTAGTTAGGGAAAAACTGTTTTTT. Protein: CATSRDQVVVREKLFF.

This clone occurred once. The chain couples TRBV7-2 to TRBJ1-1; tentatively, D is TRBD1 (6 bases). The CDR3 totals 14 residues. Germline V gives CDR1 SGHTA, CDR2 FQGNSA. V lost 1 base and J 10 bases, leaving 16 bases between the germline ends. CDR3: CASSLGINEGVAFF. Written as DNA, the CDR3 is TGTGCCAGCAGCTTAGGGATTAATGAGGGGGTAGCTTTCTTT. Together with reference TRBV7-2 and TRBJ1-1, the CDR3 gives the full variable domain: GAGVSQSPSNKVTEKGKDVELRCDPISGHTALYWYRQSLGQGLEFLIYFQGNSAPDKSGLPSDRFSAERTGGSVSTLTIQRTQQEDSAVYLCASSLGINEGVAFFGQGTRLTVV.

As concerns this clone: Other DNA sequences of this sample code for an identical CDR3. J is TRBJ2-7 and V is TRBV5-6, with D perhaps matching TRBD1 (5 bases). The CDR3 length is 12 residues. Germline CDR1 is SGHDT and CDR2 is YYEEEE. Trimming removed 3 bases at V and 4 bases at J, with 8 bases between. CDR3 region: CASSSGFYEQYF. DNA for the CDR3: TGTGCCAGCAGCTCAGGGTTTTACGAGCAGTACTTC.

CDR3: CATSDSDSYGYTF. The CDR3 DNA reads TGTGCCACCAGTGATTCGGACAGCTATGGCTACACCTTC. This rearrangement joins TRBV24-1 to TRBJ1-2; D is possibly TRBD1 (6 bases). Germline CDR1 is KGHDR and CDR2 is SFDVKD. V gave up 2 bases and J gave up 4 bases, with 7 bases separating them. This CDR3 has 13 residues.

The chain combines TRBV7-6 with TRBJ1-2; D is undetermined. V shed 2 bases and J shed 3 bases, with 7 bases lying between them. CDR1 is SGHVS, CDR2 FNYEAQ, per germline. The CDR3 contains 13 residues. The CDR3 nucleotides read TGTGCCAGCAGCTTAAACAGCTACTATGGCTACACCTTC. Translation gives CASSLNSYYGYTF.

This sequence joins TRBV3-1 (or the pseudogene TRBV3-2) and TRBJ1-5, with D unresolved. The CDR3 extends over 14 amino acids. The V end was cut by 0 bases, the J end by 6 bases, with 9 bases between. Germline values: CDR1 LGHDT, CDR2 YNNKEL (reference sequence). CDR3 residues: CASSQDEGGQPQHF. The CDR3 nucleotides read TGTGCCAGCAGCCAAGATGAGGGCGGTCAGCCCCAGCATTTT.

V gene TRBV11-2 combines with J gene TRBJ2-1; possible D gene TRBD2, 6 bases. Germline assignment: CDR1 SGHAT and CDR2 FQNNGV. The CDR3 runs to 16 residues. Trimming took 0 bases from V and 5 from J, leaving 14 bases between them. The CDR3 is CASSLDRDLLDNEQFF. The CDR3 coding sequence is TGTGCCAGCAGCTTAGACCGGGACTTACTCGACAATGAGCAGTTCTTC.

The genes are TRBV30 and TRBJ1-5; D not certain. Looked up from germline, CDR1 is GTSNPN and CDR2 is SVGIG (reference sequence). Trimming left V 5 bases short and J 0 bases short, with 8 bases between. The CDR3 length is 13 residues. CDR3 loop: CAWSQDSNQPQHF. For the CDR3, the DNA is TGTGCCTGGTCTCAGGATAGCAATCAGCCCCAGCATTTT.

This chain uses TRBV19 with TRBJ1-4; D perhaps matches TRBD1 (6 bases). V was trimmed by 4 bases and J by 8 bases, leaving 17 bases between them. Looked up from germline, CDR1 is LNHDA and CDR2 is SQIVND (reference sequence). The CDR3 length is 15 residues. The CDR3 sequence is CASSTWSGVSEKLFF. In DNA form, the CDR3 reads TGTGCCAGTAGTACGTGGTCAGGGGTGAGCGAAAAACTGTTTTTT. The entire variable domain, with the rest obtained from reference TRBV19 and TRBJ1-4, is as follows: DGGITQSPKYLFRKEGQNVTLSCEQNLNHDAMYWYRQDPGQGLRLIYYSQIVNDFQKGDIAEGYSVSREKKESFPLTVTSAQKNPTAFYLCASSTWSGVSEKLFFGSGTQLSVL.

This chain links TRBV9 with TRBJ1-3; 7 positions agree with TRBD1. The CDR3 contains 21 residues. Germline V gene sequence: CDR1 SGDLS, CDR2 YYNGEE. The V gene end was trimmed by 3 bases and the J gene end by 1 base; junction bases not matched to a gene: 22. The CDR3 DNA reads TGTGCCAGCAGCGCCCCCGAAAGAAGGGAACAGGGGTATTTGTCTGGAAACACCATATATTTT. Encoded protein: CASSAPERREQGYLSGNTIYF.

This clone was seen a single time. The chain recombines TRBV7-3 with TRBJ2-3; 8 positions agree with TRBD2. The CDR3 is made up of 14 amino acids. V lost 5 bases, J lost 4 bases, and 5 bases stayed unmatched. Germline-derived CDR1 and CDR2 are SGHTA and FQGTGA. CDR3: CASSPGGPADTQYF. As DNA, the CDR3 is TGTGCCAGCAGCCCGGGGGGGCCGGCAGATACGCAGTATTTT.

The CDR3 spells CASSVRGGYNEQFF. In nucleotides, the CDR3 is TGTGCCAGCAGCGTGAGGGGGGGCTACAATGAGCAGTTCTTC. The chain recombines TRBV9 with TRBJ2-1; TRBD2 might be the D (7 bases). Looked up from germline, CDR1 is SGDLS and CDR2 is YYNGEE. CDR3 length: 14 amino acids. The V and J ends lost 2 bases and 3 bases respectively, with 9 bases between them.

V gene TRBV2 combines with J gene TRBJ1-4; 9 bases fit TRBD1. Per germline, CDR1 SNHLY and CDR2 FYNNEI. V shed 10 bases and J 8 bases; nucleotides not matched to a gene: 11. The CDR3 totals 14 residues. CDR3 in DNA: TGTGCCACCCCACTCGGGACAGGGAACGAAAAACTGTTTTTT. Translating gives CATPLGTGNEKLFF.

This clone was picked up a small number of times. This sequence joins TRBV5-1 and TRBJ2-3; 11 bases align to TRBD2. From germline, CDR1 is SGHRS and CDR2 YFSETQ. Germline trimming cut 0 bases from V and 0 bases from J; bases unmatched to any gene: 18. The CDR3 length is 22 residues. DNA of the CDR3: TGCGCCAGCAGCTTGGCCGTCTCTCCGGGGCTAGCGGGGGGCGCAAGCACAGATACGCAGTATTTT. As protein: CASSLAVSPGLAGGASTDTQYF.

CDR3 amino acids: CASSAGGSTDTQYF. CDR3 DNA sequence: TGTGCCAGCAGCGCCGGCGGAAGCACAGATACGCAGTATTTT. This rearrangement joins TRBV11-3 to TRBJ2-3; D not certain. The ends were cut back, 5 bases at V and 0 bases at J, with 9 bases in the middle. The CDR3 sequence is 14 residues long. Germline CDR1 and CDR2: SGHNT and YENEEA.

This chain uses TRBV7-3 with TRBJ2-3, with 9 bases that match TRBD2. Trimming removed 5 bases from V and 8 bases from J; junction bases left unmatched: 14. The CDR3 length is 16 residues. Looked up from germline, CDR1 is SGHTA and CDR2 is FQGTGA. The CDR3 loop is CASSPTSGVGTGTQYF. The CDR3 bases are TGTGCCAGCAGCCCGACTAGCGGCGTTGGCACGGGTACGCAGTATTTT.

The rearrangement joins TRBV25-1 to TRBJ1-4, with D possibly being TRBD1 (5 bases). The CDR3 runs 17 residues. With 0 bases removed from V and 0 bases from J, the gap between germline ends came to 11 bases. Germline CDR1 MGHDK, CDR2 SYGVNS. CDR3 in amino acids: CASSEYSRDATNEKLFF. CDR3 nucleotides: TGTGCCAGCAGTGAATATTCGCGGGACGCAACTAATGAAAAACTGTTTTTT.

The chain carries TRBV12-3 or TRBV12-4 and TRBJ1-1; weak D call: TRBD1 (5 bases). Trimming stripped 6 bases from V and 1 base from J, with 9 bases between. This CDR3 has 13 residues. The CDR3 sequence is CASSVQENTEAFF. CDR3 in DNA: TGTGCCAGCAGCGTACAGGAGAACACTGAAGCTTTCTTT.

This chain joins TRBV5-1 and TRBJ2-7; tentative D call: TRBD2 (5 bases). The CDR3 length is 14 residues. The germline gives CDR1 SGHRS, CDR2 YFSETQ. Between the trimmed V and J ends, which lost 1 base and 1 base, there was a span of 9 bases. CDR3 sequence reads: CASSLSGVSYEQYF. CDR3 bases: TGCGCCAGCAGCTTGTCCGGGGTATCCTACGAGCAGTACTTC.